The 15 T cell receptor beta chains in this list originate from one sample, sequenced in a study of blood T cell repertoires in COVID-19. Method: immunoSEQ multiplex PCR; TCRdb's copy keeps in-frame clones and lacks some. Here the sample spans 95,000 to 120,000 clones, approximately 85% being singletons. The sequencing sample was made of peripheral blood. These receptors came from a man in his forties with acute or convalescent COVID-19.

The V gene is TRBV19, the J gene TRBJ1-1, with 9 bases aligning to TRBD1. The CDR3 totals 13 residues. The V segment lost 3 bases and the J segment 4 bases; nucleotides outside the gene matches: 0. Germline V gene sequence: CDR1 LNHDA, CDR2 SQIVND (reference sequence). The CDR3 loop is CASSMTGGTEAFF. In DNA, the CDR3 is TGTGCCAGTAGTATGACAGGGGGCACTGAAGCTTTCTTT. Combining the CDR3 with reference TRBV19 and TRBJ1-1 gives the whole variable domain DGGITQSPKYLFRKEGQNVTLSCEQNLNHDAMYWYRQDPGQGLRLIYYSQIVNDFQKGDIAEGYSVSREKKESFPLTVTSAQKNPTAFYLCASSMTGGTEAFFGQGTRLTVV.

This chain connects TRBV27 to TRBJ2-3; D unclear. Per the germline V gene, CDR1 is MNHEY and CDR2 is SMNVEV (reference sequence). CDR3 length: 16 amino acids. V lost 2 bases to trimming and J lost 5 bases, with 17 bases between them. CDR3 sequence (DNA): TGTGCCAGCAGTTTAAGAGGATGGATCGAAGGAGATACGCAGTATTTT. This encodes CASSLRGWIEGDTQYF.

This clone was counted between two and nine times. The CDR3 region is CATGGLGNEQYF. For the CDR3, the DNA is TGTGCCACCGGGGGCCTCGGGAACGAGCAGTACTTC. The chain uses TRBV24-1 and TRBJ2-7; D might be TRBD1 (6 bases). CDR1 and CDR2 from the germline V gene are KGHDR and SFDVKD. This CDR3 region has 12 residues. V was cut by 9 bases and J by 5 bases, with 13 bases left in between.

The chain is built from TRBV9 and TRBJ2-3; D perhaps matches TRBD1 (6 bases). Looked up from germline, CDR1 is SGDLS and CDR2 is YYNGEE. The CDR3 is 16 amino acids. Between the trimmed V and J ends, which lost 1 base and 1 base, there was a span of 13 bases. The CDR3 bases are TGTGCCAGCAGCGTACGGACAGTGGGCGGCACAGATACGCAGTATTTT. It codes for CASSVRTVGGTDTQYF.

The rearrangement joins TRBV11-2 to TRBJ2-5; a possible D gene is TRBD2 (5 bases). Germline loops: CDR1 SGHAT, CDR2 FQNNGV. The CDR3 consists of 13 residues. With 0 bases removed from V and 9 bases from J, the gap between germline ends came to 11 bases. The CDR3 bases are TGTGCCAGCAGCTTAGATCCCGGGGATCCCCAGTACTTC. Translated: CASSLDPGDPQYF. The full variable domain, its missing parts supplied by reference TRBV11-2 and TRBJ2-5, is EAGVAQSPRYKIIEKRQSVAFWCNPISGHATLYWYQQILGQGPKLLIQFQNNGVVDDSQLPKDRFSAERLKGVDSTLKIQPAKLEDSAVYLCASSLDPGDPQYFGPGTRLLVL.

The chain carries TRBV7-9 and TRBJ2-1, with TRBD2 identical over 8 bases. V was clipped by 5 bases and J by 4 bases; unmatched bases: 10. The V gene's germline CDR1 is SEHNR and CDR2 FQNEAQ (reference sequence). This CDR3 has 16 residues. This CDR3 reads CASSEGGGTVYNEQFF. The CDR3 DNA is TGTGCCAGCAGCGAGGGCGGGGGGACGGTTTACAATGAGCAGTTCTTC.

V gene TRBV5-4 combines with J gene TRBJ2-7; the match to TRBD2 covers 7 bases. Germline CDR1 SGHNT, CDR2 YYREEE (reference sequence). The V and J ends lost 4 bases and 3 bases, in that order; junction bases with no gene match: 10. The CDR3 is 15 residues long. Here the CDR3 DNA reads TGTGCCAGCAGCCCTACCCCTTCGGGGGGCTACGAGCAGTACTTC. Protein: CASSPTPSGGYEQYF. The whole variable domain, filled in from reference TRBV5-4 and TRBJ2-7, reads ETGVTQSPTHLIKTRGQQVTLRCSSQSGHNTVSWYQQALGQGPQFIFQYYREEENGRGNFPPRFSGLQFPNYSSELNVNALELDDSALYLCASSPTPSGGYEQYFGPGTRLTVT.

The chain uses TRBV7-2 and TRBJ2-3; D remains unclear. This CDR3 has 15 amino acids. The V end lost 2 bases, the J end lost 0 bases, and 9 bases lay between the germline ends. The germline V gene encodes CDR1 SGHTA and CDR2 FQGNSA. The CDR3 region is CASSLFQMSTDTQYF. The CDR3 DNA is TGTGCCAGCAGCTTATTCCAGATGAGCACAGATACGCAGTATTTT.

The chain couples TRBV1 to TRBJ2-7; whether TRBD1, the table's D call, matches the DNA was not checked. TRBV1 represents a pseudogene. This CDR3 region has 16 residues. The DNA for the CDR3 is TGCACCAGCAGCCAGAGCTCGGGACAGGGGGTATGTGAGCAGTACTTC. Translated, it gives CTSSQSSGQGVCEQYF.

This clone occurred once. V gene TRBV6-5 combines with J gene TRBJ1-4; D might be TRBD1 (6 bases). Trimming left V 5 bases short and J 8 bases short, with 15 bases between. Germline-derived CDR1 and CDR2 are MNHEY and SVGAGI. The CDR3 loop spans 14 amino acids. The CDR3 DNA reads TGTGCCAGCAGTCCTCGGGAGGGGGACGAAAAACTGTTTTTT. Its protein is CASSPREGDEKLFF.

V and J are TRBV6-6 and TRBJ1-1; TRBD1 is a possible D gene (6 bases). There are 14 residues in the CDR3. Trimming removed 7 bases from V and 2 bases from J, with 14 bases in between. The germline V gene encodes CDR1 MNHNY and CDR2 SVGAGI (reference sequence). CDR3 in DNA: TGTGCCAGCAATAGCAGGGGATCCAACACTGAAGCTTTCTTT. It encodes CASNSRGSNTEAFF.

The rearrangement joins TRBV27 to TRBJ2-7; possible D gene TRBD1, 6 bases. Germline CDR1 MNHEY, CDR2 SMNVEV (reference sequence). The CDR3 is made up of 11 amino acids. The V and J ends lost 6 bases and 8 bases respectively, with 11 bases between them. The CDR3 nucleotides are TGTGCCAGCAGCAGGGGAAGTCAGCAGTACTTC. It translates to CASSRGSQQYF.

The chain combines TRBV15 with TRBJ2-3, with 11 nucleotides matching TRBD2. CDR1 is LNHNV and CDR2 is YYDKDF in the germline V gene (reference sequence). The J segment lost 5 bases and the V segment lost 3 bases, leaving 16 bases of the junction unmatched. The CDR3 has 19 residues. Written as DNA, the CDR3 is TGTGCCACCAGCAGTTCGGGTAGTAGCGGGGGGGCCAGGGGAGATACGCAGTATTTT. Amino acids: CATSSSGSSGGARGDTQYF.

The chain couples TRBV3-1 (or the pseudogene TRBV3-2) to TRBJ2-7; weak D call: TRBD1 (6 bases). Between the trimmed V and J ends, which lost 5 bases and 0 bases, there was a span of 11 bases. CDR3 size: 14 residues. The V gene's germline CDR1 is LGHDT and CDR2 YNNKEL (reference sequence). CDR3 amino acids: CASSIDRSSYEQYF. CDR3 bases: TGTGCCAGCAGCATCGACAGGAGCTCCTACGAGCAGTACTTC.

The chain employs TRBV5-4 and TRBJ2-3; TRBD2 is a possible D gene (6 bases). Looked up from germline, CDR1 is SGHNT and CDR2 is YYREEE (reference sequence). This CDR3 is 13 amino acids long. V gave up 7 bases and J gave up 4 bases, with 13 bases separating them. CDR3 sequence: CASLGEAADTQYF. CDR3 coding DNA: TGTGCCAGCCTAGGGGAGGCGGCAGATACGCAGTATTTT.